Listed here is a single TCR beta chain. The antigen is unknown. The assay that was used to sequence DNA from cultured CD4+ T cells was the Oncomine TCR Beta short-read assay. TCRdb processed the PCR reads anew with MiXCR; each CDR3 protein has one entry. The table includes roughly 16,000 distinct CDR3 sequences, approximately 73% detected once. Treatment defined: roughly ten-day PBMC culture with coronavirus spike peptide pools or control peptides (ViraFEST assay). The sample originates from a study of vaccination and CD4 T cells after COVID-19. Study-wide background: Two of the convalescents were Hispanic, and convalescents were six males and four females. The study drew post-COVID samples a median roughly 100 days after diagnosis (range 35 to 161).

The CDR3 consists of 14 residues. The V end lost 2 bases, the J end lost 6 bases, and 14 bases lay between the germline ends. Germline V gene data show CDR1 as SGHVS and CDR2 as FNYEAQ. What was sequenced was CD4+ T cells from blood, cultured in vitro. J is TRBJ2-7 and V is TRBV7-6; D is uncertain. The origin of this receptor is a human donor who had recovered from COVID-19. Written as DNA, the CDR3 is TGTGCCAGCAGCTTATGGGCGGCCGACGGCGAGCAGTACTTC. Translating gives CASSLWAADGEQYF.